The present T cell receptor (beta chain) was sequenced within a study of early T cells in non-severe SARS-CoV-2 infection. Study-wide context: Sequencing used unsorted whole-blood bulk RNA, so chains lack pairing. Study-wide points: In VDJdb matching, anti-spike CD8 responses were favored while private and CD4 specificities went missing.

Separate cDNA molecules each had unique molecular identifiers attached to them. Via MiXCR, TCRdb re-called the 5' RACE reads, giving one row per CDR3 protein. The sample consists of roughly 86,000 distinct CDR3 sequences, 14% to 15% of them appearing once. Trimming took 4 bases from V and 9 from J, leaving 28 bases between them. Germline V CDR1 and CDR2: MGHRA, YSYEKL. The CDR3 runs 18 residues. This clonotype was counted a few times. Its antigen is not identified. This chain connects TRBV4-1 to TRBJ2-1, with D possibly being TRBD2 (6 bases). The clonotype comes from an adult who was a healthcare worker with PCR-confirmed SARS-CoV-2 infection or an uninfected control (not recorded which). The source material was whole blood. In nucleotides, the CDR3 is TGCGCCAGCAGCCTTAAAACACCGGAGGGCTACTGGGGCGGTGAGCAGTTCTTC. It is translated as CASSLKTPEGYWGGEQFF.